The clone carrying this TCR beta chain has a handful of counts. The antigen is unknown. Germline CDR1 and CDR2: DFQATT and SNEGSKA (reference sequence). V lost 6 bases and J 8 bases, leaving 17 bases between the germline ends. The CDR3 runs 13 residues. These data are taken from a study of blood T cells in healthy people across ages. Study outcomes and limitations: More naive CD4+ cells and higher diversity marked long-lived donors relative to aged donors.

With a J-beta primer mix and a sample-barcoded 5' primer, a second PCR ran about 7 to 12 cycles. A template-switch adaptor that had 12 random nucleotides put a tag on each cDNA molecule. TCRdb itself ran the 5' RACE reads through MiXCR, one entry per CDR3 protein. The table has some 1 million distinct CDR3 sequences, 40% to 45% seen once; the top ten hold 15% to 20%. This receptor was identified in a woman aged 60 to 75 in good health. The chain joins TRBV20-1 to TRBJ2-4, with D possibly TRBD2 on 5 matching bases. Sequenced input: blood. CDR3 protein: CSAQKLVTDIQYF. The CDR3 DNA reads as TGCAGTGCGCAAAAACTAGTCACGGACATTCAGTACTTC.